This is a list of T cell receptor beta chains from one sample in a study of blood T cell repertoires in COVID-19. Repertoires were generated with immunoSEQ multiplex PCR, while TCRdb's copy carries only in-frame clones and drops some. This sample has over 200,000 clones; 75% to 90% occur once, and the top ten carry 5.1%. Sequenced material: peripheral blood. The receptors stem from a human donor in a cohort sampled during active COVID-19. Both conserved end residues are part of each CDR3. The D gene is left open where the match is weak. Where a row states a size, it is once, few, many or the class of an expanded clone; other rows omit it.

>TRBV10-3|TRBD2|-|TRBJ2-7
CATGLAGGYEQYF
TGTGCCACCGGACTAGCGGGAGGATACGAGCAGTACTTC
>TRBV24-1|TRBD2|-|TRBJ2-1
CATSDPSGRLPDNEQFF
TGTGCCACCAGTGACCCGAGCGGGAGACTTCCCGACAATGAGCAGTTCTTC
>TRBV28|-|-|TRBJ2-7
CASMVIGGTYEQYF
TGTGCCAGCATGGTAATCGGCGGAACCTACGAGCAGTACTTC
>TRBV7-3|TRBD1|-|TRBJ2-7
CASSPDRDRGGEQYF
TGTGCCAGCAGCCCGGACCGGGACAGGGGGGGCGAGCAGTACTTC
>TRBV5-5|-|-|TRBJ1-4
CASSPREGGTNEKLFF
TGTGCCAGCAGCCCCCGGGAGGGCGGAACTAATGAAAAACTGTTTTTT
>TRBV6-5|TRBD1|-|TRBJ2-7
CASSSRDRGIIEQYF
TGTGCCAGCAGTTCCCGGGACAGAGGCATTATCGAGCAGTACTTC
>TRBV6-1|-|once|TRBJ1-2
CASSELGGYGYTF
TGTGCCAGCAGTGAATTGGGGGGATATGGCTACACCTTC
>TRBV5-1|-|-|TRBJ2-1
CASSSTRGGTYNEQFF
TGCGCCAGCAGCTCGACTCGAGGGGGAACCTACAATGAGCAGTTCTTC
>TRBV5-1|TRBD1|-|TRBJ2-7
CASNGQGDYEQYF
TGCGCCAGCAACGGTCAGGGGGACTACGAGCAGTACTTC
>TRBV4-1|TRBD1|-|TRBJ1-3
CASSQTGGQGRSGNTIYF
TGCGCCAGCAGCCAAACGGGCGGACAGGGCCGCTCTGGAAACACCATATATTTT
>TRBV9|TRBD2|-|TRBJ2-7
CASSPGGTSGTYEQYF
TGTGCCAGCAGCCCGGGGGGGACGTCGGGGACCTACGAGCAGTACTTC
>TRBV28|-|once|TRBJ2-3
CASSDTTDTQYF
TGTGCCAGCAGTGACACCACAGATACGCAGTATTTT
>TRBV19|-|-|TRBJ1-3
CASSIPRSRNTIYF
TGTGCCAGTAGTATCCCGCGGAGCCGAAACACCATATATTTT
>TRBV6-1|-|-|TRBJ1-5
CASSELGPGSNQPQHF
TGTGCCAGCAGTGAACTAGGTCCGGGTAGCAATCAGCCCCAGCATTTT
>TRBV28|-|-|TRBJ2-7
CASSLGSGVTHEQYF
TGTGCCAGCAGTTTAGGGTCAGGGGTTACCCACGAGCAGTACTTC
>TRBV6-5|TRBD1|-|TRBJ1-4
CASSSTGTGGIQKLFF
TGTGCCAGCAGTTCGACTGGGACAGGGGGCATACAAAAACTGTTTTTT
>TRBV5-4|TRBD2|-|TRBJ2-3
CASSTGGADTQYF
TGTGCCAGCAGCACTGGGGGGGCAGATACGCAGTATTTT
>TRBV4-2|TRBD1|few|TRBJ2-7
CASSHEGGNRGEQYF
TGTGCCAGCAGCCATGAGGGTGGCAACAGGGGCGAGCAGTACTTC
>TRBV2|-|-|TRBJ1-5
CASQQAAQNQPQHF
TGTGCCAGCCAACAGGCAGCCCAGAATCAGCCCCAGCATTTT
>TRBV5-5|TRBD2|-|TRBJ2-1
CASSFMAGDLNEQFF
TGTGCCAGCAGCTTCATGGCGGGAGATCTCAATGAGCAGTTCTTC
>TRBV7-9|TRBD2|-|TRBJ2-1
CASSLEAGAYNEQFF
TGTGCCAGCAGCTTAGAGGCGGGAGCCTACAATGAGCAGTTCTTC
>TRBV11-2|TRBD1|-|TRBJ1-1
CASSLEGQGTEAFF
TGTGCCAGCAGCTTAGAGGGACAGGGTACTGAAGCTTTCTTT
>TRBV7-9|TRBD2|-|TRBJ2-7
CASSLTSRGGQYEQYF
TGTGCCAGCAGCTTAACCTCGAGGGGAGGGCAATACGAGCAGTACTTC
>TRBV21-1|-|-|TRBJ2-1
CASSKARVGLAGVNEQFF
TGTGCCAGCAGCAAAGCGCGGGTTGGGCTAGCGGGAGTTAATGAGCAGTTCTTC
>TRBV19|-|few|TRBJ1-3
CASMRRVGNTIYF
TGTGCCAGTATGAGGAGGGTTGGAAACACCATATATTTT
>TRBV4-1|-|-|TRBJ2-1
CASSQDRTGSYEQFF
TGCGCCAGCAGCCAAGATCGCACAGGGAGCTATGAGCAGTTCTTC
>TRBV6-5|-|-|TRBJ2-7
CASRGTGSEQYF
TGTGCCAGCAGGGGGACTGGGTCGGAACAGTACTTC
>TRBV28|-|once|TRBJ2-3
CASTAGRRVDTQYF
TGTGCCAGCACCGCGGGACGTCGGGTGGATACGCAGTATTTT
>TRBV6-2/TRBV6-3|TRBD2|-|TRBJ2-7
CASSPRGLAGVSYEQYF
TGTGCCAGCAGTCCCCGCGGGCTAGCGGGGGTATCCTACGAGCAGTACTTC
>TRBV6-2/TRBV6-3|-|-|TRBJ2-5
CASSYPPEETQYF
TGTGCCAGCAGTTACCCTCCGGAGGAGACCCAGTACTTC
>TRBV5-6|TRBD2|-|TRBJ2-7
CASSSLAGAHEQYF
TGTGCCAGCAGCTCCCTAGCGGGAGCCCACGAGCAGTACTTC
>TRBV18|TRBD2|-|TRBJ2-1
CASSPGLAVLRIVEFF
TGTGCCAGCTCACCCGGACTAGCGGTTCTTCGGATTGTGGAGTTCTTC
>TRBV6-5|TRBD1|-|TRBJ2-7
CASSRDRESYEQYF
TGTGCCAGCAGTCGGGACAGGGAAAGCTACGAGCAGTACTTC
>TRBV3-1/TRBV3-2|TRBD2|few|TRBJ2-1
CASSPLIAGGRNEQFF
TGTGCCAGCAGCCCGTTAATAGCGGGAGGTAGGAATGAGCAGTTCTTC
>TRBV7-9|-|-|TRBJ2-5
CASSSEGVIETQYF
TGTGCCAGCAGCTCCGAGGGAGTTATAGAGACCCAGTACTTC
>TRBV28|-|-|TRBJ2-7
CASSSPSYEQYF
TGTGCCAGCAGTTCTCCCTCCTACGAGCAGTACTTC
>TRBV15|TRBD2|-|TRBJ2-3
CATSRGAGGSTDTQYF
TGTGCCACCAGCAGAGGGGCGGGGGGTAGCACAGATACGCAGTATTTT
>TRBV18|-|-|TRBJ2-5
CASSPGLEETQYF
TGTGCCAGCTCACCGGGACTGGAAGAGACCCAGTACTTC
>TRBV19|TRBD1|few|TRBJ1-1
CASTLYRGAEAFF
TGTGCCAGTACCCTATACAGGGGTGCTGAAGCTTTCTTT
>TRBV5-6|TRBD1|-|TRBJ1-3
CASSWGTGRNTIYF
TGTGCCAGCAGCTGGGGGACAGGAAGAAACACCATATATTTT
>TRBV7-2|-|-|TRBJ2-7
CASSLVVIGSYEQYF
TGTGCCAGCAGCTTAGTGGTTATCGGCTCCTACGAGCAGTACTTC
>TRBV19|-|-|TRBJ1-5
CASSSTGSSNQPQHF
TGTGCCAGTAGTAGCACAGGGTCGAGCAATCAGCCCCAGCATTTT
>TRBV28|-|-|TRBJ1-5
CASSLLTAYSNQPQHF
TGTGCCAGCAGTTTATTGACAGCATATAGCAATCAGCCCCAGCATTTT
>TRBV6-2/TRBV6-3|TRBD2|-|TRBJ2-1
CASSLAGREQFF
TGTGCCAGCAGTTTAGCGGGACGGGAGCAGTTCTTC
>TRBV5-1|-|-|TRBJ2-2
CASSLGGNTGELFF
TGCGCCAGCAGCTTGGGAGGGAACACCGGGGAGCTGTTTTTT
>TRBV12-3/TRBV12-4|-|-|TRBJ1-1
CASLGGGTEAFF
TGTGCCAGTCTGGGGGGGGGCACTGAAGCTTTCTTT
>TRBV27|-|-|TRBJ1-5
CASSPGGEDQPQHF
TGTGCCAGCAGTCCCGGGGGGGAGGATCAGCCCCAGCATTTT
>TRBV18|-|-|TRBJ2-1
CASSPREHRGYNEQFF
TGTGCCAGCTCACCACGGGAACACCGGGGATACAATGAGCAGTTCTTC